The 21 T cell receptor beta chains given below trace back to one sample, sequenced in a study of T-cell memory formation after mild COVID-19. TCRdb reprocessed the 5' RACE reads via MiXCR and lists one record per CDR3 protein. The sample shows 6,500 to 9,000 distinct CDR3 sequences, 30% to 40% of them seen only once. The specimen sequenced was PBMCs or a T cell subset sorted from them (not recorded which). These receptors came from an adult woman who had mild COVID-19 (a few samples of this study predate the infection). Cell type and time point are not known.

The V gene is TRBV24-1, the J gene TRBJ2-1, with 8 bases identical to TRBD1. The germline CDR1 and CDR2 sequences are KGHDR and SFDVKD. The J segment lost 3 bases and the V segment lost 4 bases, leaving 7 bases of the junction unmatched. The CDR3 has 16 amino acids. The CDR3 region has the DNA TGTGCCACCAGTGAGAAAGGACAGGGATACTACAATGAGCAGTTCTTC. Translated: CATSEKGQGYYNEQFF.

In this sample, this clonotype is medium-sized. Here the CDR3 reads CSVEWGNYGYTF. The CDR3, as DNA: TGCAGCGTTGAATGGGGGAACTATGGCTACACCTTC. V is TRBV29-1 and J is TRBJ1-2; D is possibly TRBD1 (5 bases). There are 12 residues in the CDR3. Germline assignment: CDR1 SQVTM and CDR2 ANQGSEA. Trimming left V 2 bases short and J 2 bases short, with 6 bases between.

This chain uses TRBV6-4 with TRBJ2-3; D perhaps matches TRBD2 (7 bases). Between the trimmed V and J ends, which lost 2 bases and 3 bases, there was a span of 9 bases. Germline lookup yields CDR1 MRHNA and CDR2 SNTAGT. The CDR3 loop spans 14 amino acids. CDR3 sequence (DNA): TGTGCCAGCAGTGACGGGGGGGCGACAGATACGCAGTATTTT. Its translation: CASSDGGATDTQYF.

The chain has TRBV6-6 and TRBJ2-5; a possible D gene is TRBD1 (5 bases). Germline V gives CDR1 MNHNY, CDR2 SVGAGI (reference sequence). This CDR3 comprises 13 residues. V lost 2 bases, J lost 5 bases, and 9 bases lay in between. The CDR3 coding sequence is TGTGCCAGCAGTTACGGGGCCAGGGAGACCCAGTACTTC. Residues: CASSYGARETQYF.

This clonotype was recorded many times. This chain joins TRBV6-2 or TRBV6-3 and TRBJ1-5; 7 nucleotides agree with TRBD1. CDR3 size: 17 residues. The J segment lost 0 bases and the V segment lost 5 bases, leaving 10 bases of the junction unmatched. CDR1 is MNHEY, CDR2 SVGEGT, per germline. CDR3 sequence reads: CASSARGQRISNQPQHF. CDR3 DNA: TGTGCCAGCAGTGCACGGGGACAGCGCATTAGCAATCAGCCCCAGCATTTT.

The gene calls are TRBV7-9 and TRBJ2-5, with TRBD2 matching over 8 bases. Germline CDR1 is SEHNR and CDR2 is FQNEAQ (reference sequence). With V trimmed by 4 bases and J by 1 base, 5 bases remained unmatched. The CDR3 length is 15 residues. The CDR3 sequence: CASSSGGGRQETQYF. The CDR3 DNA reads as TGTGCCAGCAGCTCCGGGGGGGGCCGCCAAGAGACCCAGTACTTC.

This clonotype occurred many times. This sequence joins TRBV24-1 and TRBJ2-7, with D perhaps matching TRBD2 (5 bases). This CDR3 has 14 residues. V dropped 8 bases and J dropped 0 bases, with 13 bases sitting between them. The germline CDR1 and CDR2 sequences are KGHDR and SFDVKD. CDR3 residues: CATIGLGSSYEQYF. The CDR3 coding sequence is TGTGCCACCATTGGACTTGGGAGCTCCTACGAGCAGTACTTC.

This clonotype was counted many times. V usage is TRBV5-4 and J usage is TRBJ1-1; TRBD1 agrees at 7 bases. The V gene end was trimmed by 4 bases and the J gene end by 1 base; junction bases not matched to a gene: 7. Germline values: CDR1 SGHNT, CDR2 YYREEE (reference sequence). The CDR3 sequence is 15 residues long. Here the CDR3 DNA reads TGTGCCAGCAGCACTGAGGGGGCATGGAACACTGAAGCTTTCTTT. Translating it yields CASSTEGAWNTEAFF.

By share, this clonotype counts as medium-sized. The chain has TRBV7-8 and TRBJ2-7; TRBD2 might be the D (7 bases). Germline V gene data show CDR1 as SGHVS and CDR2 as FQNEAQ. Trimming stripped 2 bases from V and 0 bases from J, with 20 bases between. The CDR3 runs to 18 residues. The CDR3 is CASSLPLEGGQGSYEQYF. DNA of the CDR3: TGTGCCAGCAGCTTACCCTTGGAGGGGGGGCAGGGCTCCTACGAGCAGTACTTC. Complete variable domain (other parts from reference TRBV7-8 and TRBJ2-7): GAGVSQSPRYKVAKRGQDVALRCDPISGHVSLFWYQQALGQGPEFLTYFQNEAQLDKSGLPSDRFFAERPEGSVSTLKIQRTQQEDSAVYLCASSLPLEGGQGSYEQYFGPGTRLTVT.

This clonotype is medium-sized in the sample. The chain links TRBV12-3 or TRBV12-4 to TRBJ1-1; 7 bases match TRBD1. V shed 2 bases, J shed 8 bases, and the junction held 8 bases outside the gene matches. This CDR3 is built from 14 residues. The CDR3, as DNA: TGTGCCAGCAGTTTAACCCCAACGGGACAGGAAGCTTTCTTT. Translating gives CASSLTPTGQEAFF.

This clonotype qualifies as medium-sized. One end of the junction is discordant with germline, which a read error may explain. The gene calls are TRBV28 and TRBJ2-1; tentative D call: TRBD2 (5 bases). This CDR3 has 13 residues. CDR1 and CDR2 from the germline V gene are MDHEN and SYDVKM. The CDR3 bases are TGTGCCAGCAGTTTCGATAGATGGGCAGGAGCGGTCTTC. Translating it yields CASSFDRWAGAVF.

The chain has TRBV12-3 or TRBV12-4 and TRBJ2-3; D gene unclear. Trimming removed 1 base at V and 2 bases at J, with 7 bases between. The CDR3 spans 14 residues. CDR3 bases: TGTGCCAGCAGTTTAGTGGCAGCCACAGATACGCAGTATTTT. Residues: CASSLVAATDTQYF.

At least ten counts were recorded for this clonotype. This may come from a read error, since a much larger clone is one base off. The CDR3 reads CASSPSASSYTEQFF. In nucleotides, the CDR3 is TGTGCCAGCAGCCCGTCGGCTAGCTCCTACACTGAGCAGTTCTTC. V usage is TRBV7-3 and J usage is TRBJ2-1, with D maybe TRBD2 (5 bases). Germline lookup yields CDR1 SGHTA and CDR2 FQGTGA. The CDR3 loop spans 15 amino acids.

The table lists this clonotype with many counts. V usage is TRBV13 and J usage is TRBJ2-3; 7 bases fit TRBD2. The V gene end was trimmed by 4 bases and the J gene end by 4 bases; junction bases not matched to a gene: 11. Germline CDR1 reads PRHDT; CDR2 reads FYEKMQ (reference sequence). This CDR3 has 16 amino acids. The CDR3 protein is CASSSPGLRPPDTQYF. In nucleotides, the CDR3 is TGTGCCAGCAGCTCGCCGGGACTACGTCCCCCAGATACGCAGTATTTT. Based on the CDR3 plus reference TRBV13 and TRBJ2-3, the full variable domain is AAGVIQSPRHLIKEKRETATLKCYPIPRHDTVYWYQQGPGQDPQFLISFYEKMQSDKGSIPDRFSAQQFSDYHSELNMSSLELGDSALYFCASSSPGLRPPDTQYFGPGTRLTVL.

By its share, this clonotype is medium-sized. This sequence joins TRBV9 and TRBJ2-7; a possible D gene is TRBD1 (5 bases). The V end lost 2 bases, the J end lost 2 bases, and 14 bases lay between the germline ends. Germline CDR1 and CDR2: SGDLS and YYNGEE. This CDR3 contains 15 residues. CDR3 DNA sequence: TGTGCCAGCAGCGTGACAGATTCGGTAACCTACGAGCAGTACTTC. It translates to CASSVTDSVTYEQYF.

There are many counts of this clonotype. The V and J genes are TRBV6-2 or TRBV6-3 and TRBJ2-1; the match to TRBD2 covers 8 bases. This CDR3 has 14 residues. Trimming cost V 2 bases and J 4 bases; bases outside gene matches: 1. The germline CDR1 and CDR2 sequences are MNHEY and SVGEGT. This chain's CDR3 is CASSYQREYNEQFF. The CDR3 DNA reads TGTGCCAGCAGTTACCAGCGGGAGTACAATGAGCAGTTCTTC.

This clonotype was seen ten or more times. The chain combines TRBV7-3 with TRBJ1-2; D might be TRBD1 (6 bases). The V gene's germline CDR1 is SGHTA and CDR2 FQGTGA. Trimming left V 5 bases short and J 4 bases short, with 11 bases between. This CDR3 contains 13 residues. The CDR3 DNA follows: TGTGCCAGCAGCCCAGGGACACCCTATGGCTACACCTTC. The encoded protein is CASSPGTPYGYTF.

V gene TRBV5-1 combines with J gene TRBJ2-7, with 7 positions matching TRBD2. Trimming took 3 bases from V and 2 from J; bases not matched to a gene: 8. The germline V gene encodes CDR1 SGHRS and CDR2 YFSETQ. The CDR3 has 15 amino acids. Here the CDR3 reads CASSSAPSGPYEQYF. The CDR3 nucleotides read TGCGCCAGCAGCTCAGCCCCTAGCGGCCCCTACGAGCAGTACTTC.

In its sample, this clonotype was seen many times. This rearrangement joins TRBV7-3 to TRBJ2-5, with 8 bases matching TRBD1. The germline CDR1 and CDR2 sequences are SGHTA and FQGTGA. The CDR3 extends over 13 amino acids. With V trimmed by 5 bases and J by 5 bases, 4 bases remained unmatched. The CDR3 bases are TGTGCCAGCAGCCATGACAGGGGCGAGACCCAGTACTTC. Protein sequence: CASSHDRGETQYF. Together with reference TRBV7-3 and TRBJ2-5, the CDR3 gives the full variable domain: GAGVSQTPSNKVTEKGKYVELRCDPISGHTALYWYRQSLGQGPEFLIYFQGTGAADDSGLPNDRFFAVRPEGSVSTLKIQRTERGDSAVYLCASSHDRGETQYFGPGTRLLVL.

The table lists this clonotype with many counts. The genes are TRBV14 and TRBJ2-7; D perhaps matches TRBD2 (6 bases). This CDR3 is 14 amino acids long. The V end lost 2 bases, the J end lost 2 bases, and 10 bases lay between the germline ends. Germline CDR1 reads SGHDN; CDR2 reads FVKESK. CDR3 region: CASSQWGETYEQYF. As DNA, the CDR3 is TGTGCCAGCAGCCAATGGGGGGAAACCTACGAGCAGTACTTC.

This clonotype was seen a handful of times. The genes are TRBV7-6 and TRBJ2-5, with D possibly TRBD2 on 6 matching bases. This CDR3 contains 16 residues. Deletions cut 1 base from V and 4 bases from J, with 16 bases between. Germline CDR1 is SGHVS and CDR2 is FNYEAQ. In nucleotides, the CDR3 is TGTGCCAGCAGCTTAGACCCCGGGAGTCAGCTAGAGACCCAGTACTTC. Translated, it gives CASSLDPGSQLETQYF.